This note documents a single T cell receptor (beta chain) sequence. These data come from a study of blood T cell repertoires in COVID-19. Across the whole study: Whether acute or convalescent, the COVID-19 samples came from the United States, Italy and Spain. The analysed material was cDNA or gDNA that came from T cells, B-cell-depleted T cells, or PBMCs.

In the original processing: Amplification with reference gene primers provided the estimates of nucleated cell counts. Measured with immunoSEQ multiplex PCR; TCRdb has only the in-frame clones, and not every one. Clonal size and the V and J genes are those of that table, whereas D and trimming came from the DNA. The sample has some 670,000 clones; around 89% are singletons. This clonotype originated in a woman under 30 with acute or convalescent COVID-19. The sample was peripheral blood.

The CDR3 is CASSLSRGWTGELFF. For the CDR3, the DNA is TGTGCCAGCAGCTTATCGCGGGGATGGACCGGGGAGCTGTTTTTT. The V call is TRBV7-9, the J call TRBJ2-2; D perhaps matches TRBD2 (6 bases). V was shortened by 2 bases and J by 5 bases, with 12 bases between the two germline ends. Germline-derived CDR1 and CDR2 are SEHNR and FQNEAQ (reference sequence). CDR3 length: 15 amino acids.